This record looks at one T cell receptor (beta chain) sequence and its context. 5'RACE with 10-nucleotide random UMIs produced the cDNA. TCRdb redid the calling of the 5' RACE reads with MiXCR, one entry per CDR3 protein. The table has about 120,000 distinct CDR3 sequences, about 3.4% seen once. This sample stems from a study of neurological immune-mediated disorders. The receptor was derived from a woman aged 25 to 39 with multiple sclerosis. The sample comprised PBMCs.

CDR3 nucleotide sequence: TGCAGTGCCCCCCGGACAGGGTACAACGAGCAGTACTTC. Translating it yields CSAPRTGYNEQYF. The V and J genes are TRBV20-1 and TRBJ2-7; the match to TRBD1 covers 8 bases. The V gene end was trimmed by 6 bases and the J gene end by 5 bases; junction bases not matched to a gene: 9. CDR1 DFQATT and CDR2 SNEGSKA come from the germline V gene (reference sequence). The CDR3 has 13 residues.